This T cell receptor beta chain derives from a study of cytomegalovirus exposure and HLA in healthy donors. The germline V and J ends were trimmed by 0 bases and 0 bases, with 10 bases remaining between them. The CDR3 length is 15 residues. Germline V lookup: CDR1 SGDLS, CDR2 YYNGEE. Study-wide points: According to the study, about 180 TCR beta chains were cytomegalovirus-associated.

Assay used: immunoSEQ multiplex PCR; TCRdb lists only in-frame clones, some missing. The sample carries a few hundred thousand clones, about 90% recorded once. Details on this clone: Its specificity is unknown.

V gene TRBV9 combines with J gene TRBJ2-7; no clear D. The source of this sequence is a woman aged 25 to 45 in good health and CMV-seronegative. The sample consisted of PBMCs. The CDR3 DNA reads as TGTGCCAGCAGCGTAGGTGTCAGAAGCTCCTACGAGCAGTACTTC. This encodes CASSVGVRSSYEQYF.